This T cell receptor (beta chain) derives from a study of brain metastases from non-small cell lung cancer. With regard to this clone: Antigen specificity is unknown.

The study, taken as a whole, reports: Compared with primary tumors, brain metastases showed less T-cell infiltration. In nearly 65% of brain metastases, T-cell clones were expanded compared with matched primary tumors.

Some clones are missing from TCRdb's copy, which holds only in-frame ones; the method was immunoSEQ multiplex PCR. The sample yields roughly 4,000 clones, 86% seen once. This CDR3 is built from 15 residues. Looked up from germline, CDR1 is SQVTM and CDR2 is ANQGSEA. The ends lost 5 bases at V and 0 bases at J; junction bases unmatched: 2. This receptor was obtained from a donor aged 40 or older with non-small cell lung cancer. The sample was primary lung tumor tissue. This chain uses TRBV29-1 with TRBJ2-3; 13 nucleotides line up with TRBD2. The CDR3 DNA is TGCAGCGTTCTGGGACTAGCGGGGAGCACAGATACGCAGTATTTT. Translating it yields CSVLGLAGSTDTQYF.